Sequencing of this T cell receptor (beta chain) was carried out in a study of T cells after yellow fever vaccination. 5'RACE template switching generated TCR cDNA, adding a universal primer site and UMIs. TCRdb analysed the 5' RACE reads with MiXCR anew, one entry per CDR3 protein. The sample includes under 600,000 distinct CDR3 sequences, roughly 13% of them seen just once. Broader study findings: Some clonotypes, a small share, were shared between CD4 and CD8 compartments. Once the booster was given, most primary-vaccination clones reappeared, at about 96% for CD4 and roughly 90% for CD8. Peak timing came faster in the weaker secondary response, day 5 versus 15.

Trimming removed 5 bases from V and 0 bases from J, with 11 bases in between. The CDR3 loop spans 15 amino acids. Germline V gives CDR1 SGHAT, CDR2 FQNNGV. In the case of this clonotype: Its antigen is as yet unknown.

The chain combines TRBV11-2 with TRBJ2-1; D is tentatively TRBD1 or TRBD2 (5 bases each). The receptor comes from a man aged 25-45 years who received the YFV17D yellow fever vaccine. The input for sequencing was PBMCs, taken on the day of the yellow fever booster vaccination. In DNA, the CDR3 is TGTGCCAGCAGCGGCCGGGACGGCTCCTACAATGAGCAGTTCTTC. Amino acid sequence: CASSGRDGSYNEQFF.